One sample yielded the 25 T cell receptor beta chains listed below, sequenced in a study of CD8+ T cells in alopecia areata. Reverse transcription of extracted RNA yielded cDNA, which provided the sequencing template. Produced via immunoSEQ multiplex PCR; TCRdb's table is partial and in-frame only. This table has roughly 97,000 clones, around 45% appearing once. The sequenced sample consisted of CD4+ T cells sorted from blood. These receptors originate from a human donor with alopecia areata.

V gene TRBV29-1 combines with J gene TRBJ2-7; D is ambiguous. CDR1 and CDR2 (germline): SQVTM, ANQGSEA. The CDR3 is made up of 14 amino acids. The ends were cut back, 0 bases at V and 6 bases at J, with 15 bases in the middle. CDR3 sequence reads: CSVEDISGTSEQYF. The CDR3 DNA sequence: TGCAGCGTTGAAGATATCTCAGGCACCTCCGAGCAGTACTTC.

The CDR3 is CASSLRPNRGSFNEQFF. Written as DNA, the CDR3 is TGTGCCAGCAGCCTCCGACCTAACAGGGGGTCGTTCAATGAGCAGTTCTTC. The chain is built from TRBV7-3 and TRBJ2-1; 8 nucleotides match TRBD1. Per germline, CDR1 SGHTA and CDR2 FQGTGA. The CDR3 extends over 17 amino acids. V was clipped by 5 bases and J by 6 bases; unmatched bases: 15. Looking up the rest from reference TRBV7-3 and TRBJ2-1 gives the full variable domain: GAGVSQTPSNKVTEKGKYVELRCDPISGHTALYWYRQSLGQGPEFLIYFQGTGAADDSGLPNDRFFAVRPEGSVSTLKIQRTERGDSAVYLCASSLRPNRGSFNEQFFGPGTRLTVL.

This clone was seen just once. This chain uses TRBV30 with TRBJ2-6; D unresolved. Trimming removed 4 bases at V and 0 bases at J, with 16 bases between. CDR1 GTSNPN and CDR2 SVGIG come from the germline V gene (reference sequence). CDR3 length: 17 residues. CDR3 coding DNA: TGTGCCTGGAAAACATGGGCGGTCAGCTCTGGGGCCAACGTCCTGACTTTC. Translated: CAWKTWAVSSGANVLTF.

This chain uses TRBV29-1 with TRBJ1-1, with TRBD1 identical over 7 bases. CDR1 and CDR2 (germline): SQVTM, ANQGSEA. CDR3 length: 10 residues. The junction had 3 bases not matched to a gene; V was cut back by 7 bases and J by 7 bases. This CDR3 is CSAGTVEAFF. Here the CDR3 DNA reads TGCAGCGCCGGGACAGTTGAAGCTTTCTTT.

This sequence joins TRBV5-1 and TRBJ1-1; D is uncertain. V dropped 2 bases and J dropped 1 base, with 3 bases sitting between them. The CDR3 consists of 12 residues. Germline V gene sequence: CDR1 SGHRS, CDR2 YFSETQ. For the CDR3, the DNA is TGCGCCAGCAGCTTTGGGAACACTGAAGCTTTCTTT. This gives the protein CASSFGNTEAFF.

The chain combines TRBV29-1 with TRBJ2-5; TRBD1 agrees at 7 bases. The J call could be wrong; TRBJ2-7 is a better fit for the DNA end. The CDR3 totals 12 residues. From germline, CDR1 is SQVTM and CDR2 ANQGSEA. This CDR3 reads CSVQRDSYEQYF. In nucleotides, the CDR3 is TGCAGCGTCCAAAGGGACAGCTACGAGCAGTACTTC.

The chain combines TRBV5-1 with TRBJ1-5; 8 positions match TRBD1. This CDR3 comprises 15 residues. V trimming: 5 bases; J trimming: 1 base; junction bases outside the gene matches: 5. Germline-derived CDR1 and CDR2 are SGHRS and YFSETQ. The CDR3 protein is CASRTDRASNQPQHF. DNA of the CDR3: TGCGCCAGCAGAACGGACAGGGCCAGCAATCAGCCCCAGCATTTT.

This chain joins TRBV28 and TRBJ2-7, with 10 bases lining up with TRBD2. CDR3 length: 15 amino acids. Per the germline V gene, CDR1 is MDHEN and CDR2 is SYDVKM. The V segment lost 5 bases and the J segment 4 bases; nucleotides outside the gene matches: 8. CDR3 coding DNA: TGTGCCAGCAGTGTCACTAGCGGGACGGTTTACGAGCAGTACTTC. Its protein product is CASSVTSGTVYEQYF.

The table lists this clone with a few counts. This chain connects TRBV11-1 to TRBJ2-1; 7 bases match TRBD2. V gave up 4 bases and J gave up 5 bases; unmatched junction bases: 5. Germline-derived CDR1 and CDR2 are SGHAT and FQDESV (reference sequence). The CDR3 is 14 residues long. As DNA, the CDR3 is TGTGCCAGCAGCTACGGGACTATTGACAATGAGCAGTTCTTC. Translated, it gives CASSYGTIDNEQFF.

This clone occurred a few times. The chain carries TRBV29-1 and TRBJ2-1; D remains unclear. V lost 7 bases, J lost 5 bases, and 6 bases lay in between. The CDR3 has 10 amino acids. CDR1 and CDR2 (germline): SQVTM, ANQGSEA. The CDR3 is CSGGNNEQFF. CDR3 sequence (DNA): TGCAGCGGCGGAAACAATGAGCAGTTCTTC.

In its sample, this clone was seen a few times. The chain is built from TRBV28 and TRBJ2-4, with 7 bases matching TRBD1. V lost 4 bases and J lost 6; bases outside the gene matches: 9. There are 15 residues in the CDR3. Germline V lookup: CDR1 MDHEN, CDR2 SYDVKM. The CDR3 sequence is CASSSDRDRGNIQYF. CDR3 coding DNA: TGTGCCAGCAGTTCCGACCGGGACAGAGGAAACATTCAGTACTTC. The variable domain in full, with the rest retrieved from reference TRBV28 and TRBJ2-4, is DVKVTQSSRYLVKRTGEKVFLECVQDMDHENMFWYRQDPGLGLRLIYFSYDVKMKEKGDIPEGYSVSREKKERFSLILESASTNQTSMYLCASSSDRDRGNIQYFGAGTRLSVL.

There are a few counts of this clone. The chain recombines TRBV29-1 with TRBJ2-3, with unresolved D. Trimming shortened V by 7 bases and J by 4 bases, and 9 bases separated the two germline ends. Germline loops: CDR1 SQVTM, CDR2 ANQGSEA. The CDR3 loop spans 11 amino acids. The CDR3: CSGLMADTQYF. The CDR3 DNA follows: TGCAGCGGCTTAATGGCAGATACGCAGTATTTT.

The CDR3 coding sequence is TGCAGCGTTGTTGGGGTCGGGTACCGCACAGATACGCAGTATTTT. Encoded protein: CSVVGVGYRTDTQYF. The chain joins TRBV29-1 to TRBJ2-3; D gene uncertain. Germline lookup yields CDR1 SQVTM and CDR2 ANQGSEA. The length of the CDR3 is 15 residues. The V gene lost 4 bases and the J gene lost 1 base, with 15 bases spanning the gap.

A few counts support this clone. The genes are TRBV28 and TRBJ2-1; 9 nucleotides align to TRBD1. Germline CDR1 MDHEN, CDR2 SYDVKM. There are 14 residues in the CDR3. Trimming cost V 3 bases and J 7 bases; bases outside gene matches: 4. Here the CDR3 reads CASSFPTGGNEQFF. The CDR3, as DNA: TGTGCCAGCAGTTTCCCGACAGGGGGAAATGAGCAGTTCTTC.

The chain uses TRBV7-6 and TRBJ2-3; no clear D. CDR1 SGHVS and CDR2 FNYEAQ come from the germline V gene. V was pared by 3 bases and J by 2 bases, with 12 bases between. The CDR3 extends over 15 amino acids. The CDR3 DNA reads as TGTGCCAGCAGCTTGGGCCCCTCAATCACAGATACGCAGTATTTT. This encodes CASSLGPSITDTQYF. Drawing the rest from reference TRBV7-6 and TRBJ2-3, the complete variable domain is GAGVSQSPRYKVTKRGQDVALRCDPISGHVSLYWYRQALGQGPEFLTYFNYEAQQDKSGLPNDRFSAERPEGSISTLTIQRTEQRDSAMYRCASSLGPSITDTQYFGPGTRLTVL.

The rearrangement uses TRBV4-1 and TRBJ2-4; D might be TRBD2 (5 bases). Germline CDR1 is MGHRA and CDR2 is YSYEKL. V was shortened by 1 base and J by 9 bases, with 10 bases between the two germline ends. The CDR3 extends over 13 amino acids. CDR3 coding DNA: TGCGCCAGCAGCCAAGGAGGGATCGGCATTCAGTACTTC. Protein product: CASSQGGIGIQYF.

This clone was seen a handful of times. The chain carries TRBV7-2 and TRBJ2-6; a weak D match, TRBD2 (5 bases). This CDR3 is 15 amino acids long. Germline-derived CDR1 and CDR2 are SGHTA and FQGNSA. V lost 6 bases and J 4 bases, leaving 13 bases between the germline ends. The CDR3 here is CASSWTWEGANVLTF. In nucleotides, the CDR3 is TGTGCCAGCAGTTGGACTTGGGAAGGGGCCAACGTCCTGACTTTC.

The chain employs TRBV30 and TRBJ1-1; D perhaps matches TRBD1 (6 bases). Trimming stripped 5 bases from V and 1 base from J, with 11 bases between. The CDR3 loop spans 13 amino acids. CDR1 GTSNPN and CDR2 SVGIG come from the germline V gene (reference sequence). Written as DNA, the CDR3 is TGTGCCTGGCTAAACAGGGCGAACACTGAAGCTTTCTTT. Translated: CAWLNRANTEAFF.

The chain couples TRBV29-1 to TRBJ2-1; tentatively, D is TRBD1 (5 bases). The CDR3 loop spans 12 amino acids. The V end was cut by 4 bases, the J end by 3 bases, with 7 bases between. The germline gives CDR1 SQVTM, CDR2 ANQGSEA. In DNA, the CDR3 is TGCAGCGTTGGAGACAGCTACAATGAGCAGTTCTTC. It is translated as CSVGDSYNEQFF.

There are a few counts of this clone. The CDR3, as DNA: TGTGCCAGCAATCCCGGGACCGCTTTTTCACCCCTCCACTTT. It encodes CASNPGTAFSPLHF. The V gene is TRBV28, the J gene TRBJ1-6; possibly TRBD1 for D (5 bases). The germline gives CDR1 MDHEN, CDR2 SYDVKM. This CDR3 has 14 amino acids. V was shortened by 7 bases and J by 9 bases, with 16 bases between the two germline ends.

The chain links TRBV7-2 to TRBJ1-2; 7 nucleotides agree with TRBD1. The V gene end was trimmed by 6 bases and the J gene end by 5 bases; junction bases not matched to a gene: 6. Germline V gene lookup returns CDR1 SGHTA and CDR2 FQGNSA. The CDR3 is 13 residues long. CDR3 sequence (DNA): TGTGCCAGCAGGGTGGGACAGAAATATGGCTACACCTTC. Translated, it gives CASRVGQKYGYTF.

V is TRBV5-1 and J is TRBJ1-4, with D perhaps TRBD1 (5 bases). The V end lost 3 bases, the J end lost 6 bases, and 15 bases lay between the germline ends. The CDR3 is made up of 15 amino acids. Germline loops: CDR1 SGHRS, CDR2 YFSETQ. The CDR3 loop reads CASSSTWGPDEKLFF. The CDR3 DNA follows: TGCGCCAGCAGCTCTACATGGGGACCCGATGAAAAACTGTTTTTT.

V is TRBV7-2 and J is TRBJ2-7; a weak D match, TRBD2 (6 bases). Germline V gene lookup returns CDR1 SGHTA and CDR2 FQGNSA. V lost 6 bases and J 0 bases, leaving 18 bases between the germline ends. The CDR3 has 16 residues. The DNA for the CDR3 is TGTGCCAGCAGTGAAACTCTAGCGAGGAGCTCCTACGAGCAGTACTTC. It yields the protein CASSETLARSSYEQYF.

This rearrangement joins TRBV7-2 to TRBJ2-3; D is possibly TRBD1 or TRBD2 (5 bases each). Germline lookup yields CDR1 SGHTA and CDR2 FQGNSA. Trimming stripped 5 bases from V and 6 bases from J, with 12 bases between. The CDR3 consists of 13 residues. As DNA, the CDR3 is TGTGCCAGCAGCACTACAAGGGACGATACGCAGTATTTT. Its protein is CASSTTRDDTQYF.

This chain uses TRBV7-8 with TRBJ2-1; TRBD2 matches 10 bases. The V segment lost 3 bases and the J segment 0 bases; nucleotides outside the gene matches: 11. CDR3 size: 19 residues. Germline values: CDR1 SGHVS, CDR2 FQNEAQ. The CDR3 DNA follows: TGTGCCAGCAGCTTCCCTAAGCGGGGGGGCCCAGACTCCTACAATGAGCAGTTCTTC. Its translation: CASSFPKRGGPDSYNEQFF. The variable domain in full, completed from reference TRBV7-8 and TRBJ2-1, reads GAGVSQSPRYKVAKRGQDVALRCDPISGHVSLFWYQQALGQGPEFLTYFQNEAQLDKSGLPSDRFFAERPEGSVSTLKIQRTQQEDSAVYLCASSFPKRGGPDSYNEQFFGPGTRLTVL.